This T cell receptor (beta chain) was recorded in a study of cytomegalovirus exposure and HLA in healthy donors. About the research overall: The 120 or so validation repertoires matched the approximately 700 first-cohort repertoires in platform, a later analysis reported. Findings of the study overall: In vitro, three CMV-associated chains proved specific for CMV antigens. The classifier reportedly diagnosed cytomegalovirus status with high specificity and sensitivity.

The V and J ends lost 3 bases and 2 bases respectively, with 5 bases between them. Per germline, CDR1 WSHSY and CDR2 SAAADI. This CDR3 is built from 12 residues. TCRdb's copy holds only in-frame clones and misses some; the assay was immunoSEQ multiplex PCR. Found here are approximately 99,000 clones, 70% to 85% of them singletons; the top ten hold approximately 3%. To note about this clone: Its antigen is undetermined.

The sequencing sample was made of PBMCs. The gene calls are TRBV10-2 and TRBJ2-7; D call uncertain. The source is a young woman in good health and CMV-seronegative. The CDR3 here is CASSDNTYEQYF. Written as DNA, the CDR3 is TGCGCCAGCAGTGACAACACCTACGAGCAGTACTTC.